The 15 T cell receptor beta chains given below trace back to one sample, sequenced in a study of blood T cell repertoires in COVID-19. Profiled with immunoSEQ multiplex PCR; TCRdb holds only in-frame clones, not every one. The sample shows 120,000 to 150,000 clones, more than 70% of them seen only once. Specimen: peripheral blood. These receptors originate from a human donor in a cohort sampled during active COVID-19.

The chain recombines TRBV29-1 with TRBJ2-2; D not certain. Germline V CDR1 and CDR2: SQVTM, ANQGSEA. The V end lost 6 bases, the J end lost 5 bases, and 10 bases lay between the germline ends. CDR3 length: 12 amino acids. This chain's CDR3 is CSVPAWTGELFF. Written as DNA, the CDR3 is TGCAGCGTGCCTGCGTGGACCGGGGAGCTGTTTTTT.

The rearrangement joins TRBV7-9 to TRBJ2-7; the match to TRBD1 covers 9 bases. Germline CDR1 is SEHNR and CDR2 is FQNEAQ (reference sequence). V dropped 5 bases and J dropped 5; count of bases not matched to a gene: 10. CDR3 length: 15 amino acids. CDR3 sequence (DNA): TGTGCCAGCAGCCCTAGGGGGGGGACAGGGAACGAGCAGTACTTC. Translated: CASSPRGGTGNEQYF.

The chain links TRBV2 to TRBJ2-7; TRBD2 agrees at 10 bases. Germline V gene lookup returns CDR1 SNHLY and CDR2 FYNNEI. This CDR3 spans 13 amino acids. Trimming cost V 8 bases and J 2 bases; bases outside gene matches: 3. The CDR3 DNA sequence: TGTGCCAGCTCTAGCGGGGGCCCCTACGAGCAGTACTTC. Protein: CASSSGGPYEQYF.

This clone occurred once. The rearrangement joins TRBV30 to TRBJ1-4; D gene unclear. The CDR3 length is 15 residues. Trimming took 4 bases from V and 0 from J, leaving 12 bases between them. The germline gives CDR1 GTSNPN, CDR2 SVGIG (reference sequence). The CDR3 sequence: CAWTPQQTTNEKLFF. The CDR3 DNA sequence: TGTGCCTGGACGCCTCAACAGACAACTAATGAAAAACTGTTTTTT.

The chain recombines TRBV3-1 (or the pseudogene TRBV3-2) with TRBJ1-6, with D possibly matching TRBD1 (5 bases). The ends were cut back, 4 bases at V and 1 base at J, with 8 bases in the middle. The CDR3 totals 15 residues. Per the germline V gene, CDR1 is LGHDT and CDR2 is YNNKEL (reference sequence). CDR3 loop: CASSRKGSYNSPLHF. The CDR3 DNA is TGTGCCAGCAGCCGTAAGGGGTCCTATAATTCACCCCTCCACTTT.

The genes are TRBV7-9 and TRBJ2-7; D is perhaps TRBD2 (6 bases). With 4 bases removed from V and 6 bases from J, the gap between germline ends came to 16 bases. Germline V lookup: CDR1 SEHNR, CDR2 FQNEAQ (reference sequence). CDR3 length: 14 amino acids. The DNA of the CDR3 is TGTGCCAGCAGCTCACCCGGGAGTTTAATCGAGCAGTACTTC. This sequence encodes CASSSPGSLIEQYF. The full variable domain, its missing parts supplied by reference TRBV7-9 and TRBJ2-7, is DTGVSQNPRHKITKRGQNVTFRCDPISEHNRLYWYRQTLGQGPEFLTYFQNEAQLEKSRLLSDRFSAERPKGSFSTLEIQRTEQGDSAMYLCASSSPGSLIEQYFGPGTRLTVT.

The chain employs TRBV7-3 and TRBJ1-2; D may be TRBD1 (5 bases). Germline V gives CDR1 SGHTA, CDR2 FQGTGA. With 5 bases removed from V and 8 bases from J, the gap between germline ends came to 15 bases. The CDR3 spans 13 residues. As DNA, the CDR3 is TGTGCCAGCAGCCTGGGCGGGGGAGGCGGCTACACCTTC. It yields the protein CASSLGGGGGYTF.

The chain links TRBV5-4 to TRBJ1-4, with 8 bases matching TRBD1. V was pared by 4 bases and J by 8 bases, with 4 bases of the junction left unmatched. Germline V CDR1 and CDR2: SGHNT, YYREEE (reference sequence). CDR3 length: 13 amino acids. The CDR3 spells CASSQGAGEKLFF. DNA for the CDR3: TGTGCCAGCAGCCAGGGGGCTGGAGAAAAACTGTTTTTT.

The genes are TRBV27 and TRBJ2-3; 9 positions match TRBD1. The CDR3 is 15 residues long. Germline assignment: CDR1 MNHEY and CDR2 SMNVEV (reference sequence). V was clipped by 7 bases and J by 6 bases; unmatched bases: 11. CDR3 bases: TGTGCCAGCAACCCCGGGACAGGGTTAGCGGATACGCAGTATTTT. Its translation is CASNPGTGLADTQYF.

The rearrangement links TRBV7-9 to TRBJ2-3, with 9 bases matching TRBD1. This CDR3 is built from 15 residues. The germline V gene encodes CDR1 SEHNR and CDR2 FQNEAQ (reference sequence). The trim removed 4 bases at V and 4 bases at J, leaving 6 bases unmatched. The CDR3 here is CASSYLDRGADTQYF. CDR3 nucleotide sequence: TGTGCCAGCAGCTACCTCGACAGGGGGGCAGATACGCAGTATTTT.

The chain combines TRBV5-1 with TRBJ2-2; D call uncertain. This CDR3 has 15 residues. Germline CDR1 SGHRS, CDR2 YFSETQ. V was cut by 0 bases and J by 2 bases, with 8 bases left in between. CDR3 sequence reads: CASSLGQFNTGELFF. The CDR3 nucleotides are TGCGCCAGCAGCTTGGGGCAGTTTAACACCGGGGAGCTGTTTTTT.

The CDR3 protein is CASSQEAGNSPLHF. CDR3 nucleotides: TGCGCCAGCAGCCAAGAAGCAGGGAATTCACCCCTCCACTTT. The rearrangement links TRBV4-3 to TRBJ1-6, with D perhaps TRBD1 (5 bases). CDR1 LGHNA and CDR2 YSLEER come from the germline V gene. The CDR3 runs 14 residues. V was trimmed by 0 bases and J by 7 bases, leaving 7 bases between them.

The chain links TRBV11-2 to TRBJ2-1; D is perhaps TRBD2 (6 bases). CDR1 and CDR2 from the germline V gene are SGHAT and FQNNGV. V was cut by 9 bases and J by 13 bases, with 10 bases left in between. This CDR3 is 9 amino acids long. CDR3 nucleotides: TGTGCCAGTGCGGGATACCAGTTCTTC. This codes for CASAGYQFF.

This chain links TRBV7-8 with TRBJ2-5, with D possibly matching TRBD1 (6 bases). The CDR3 is 14 amino acids. CDR1 is SGHVS and CDR2 is FQNEAQ in the germline V gene. Trimming shortened V by 3 bases and J by 8 bases, and 16 bases separated the two germline ends. The CDR3 loop is CASSFWRTVFTQYF. In nucleotides, the CDR3 is TGTGCCAGCAGCTTCTGGCGGACAGTCTTTACCCAGTACTTC.

V gene TRBV2 combines with J gene TRBJ2-7; no clear D. With 8 bases removed from V and 3 bases from J, the gap between germline ends came to 14 bases. The CDR3 totals 13 residues. Germline lookup yields CDR1 SNHLY and CDR2 FYNNEI. This CDR3 reads CASRKLPGYEQYF. CDR3 DNA: TGTGCCAGCCGCAAACTCCCCGGCTACGAGCAGTACTTC.